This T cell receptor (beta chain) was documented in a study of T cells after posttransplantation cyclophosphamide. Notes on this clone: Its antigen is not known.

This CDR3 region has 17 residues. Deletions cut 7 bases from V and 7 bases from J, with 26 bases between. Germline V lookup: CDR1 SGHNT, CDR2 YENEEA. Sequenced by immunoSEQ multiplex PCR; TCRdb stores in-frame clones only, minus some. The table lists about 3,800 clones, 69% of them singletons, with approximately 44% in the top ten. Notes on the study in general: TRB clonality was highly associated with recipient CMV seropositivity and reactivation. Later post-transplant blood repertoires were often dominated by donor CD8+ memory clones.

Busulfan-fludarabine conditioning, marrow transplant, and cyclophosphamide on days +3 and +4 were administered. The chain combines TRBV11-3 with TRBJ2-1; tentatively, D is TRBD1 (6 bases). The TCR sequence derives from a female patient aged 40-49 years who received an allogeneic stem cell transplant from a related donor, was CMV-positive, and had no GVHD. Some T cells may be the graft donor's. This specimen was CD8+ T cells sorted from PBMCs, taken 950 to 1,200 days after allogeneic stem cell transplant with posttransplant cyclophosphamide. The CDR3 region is CASTPSAGNRDLNEQFF. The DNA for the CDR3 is TGTGCCAGCACCCCCTCGGCGGGTAACAGGGATCTGAATGAGCAGTTCTTC. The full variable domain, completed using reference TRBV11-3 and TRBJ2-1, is EAGVVQSPRYKIIEKKQPVAFWCNPISGHNTLYWYLQNLGQGPELLIRYENEEAVDDSQLPKDRFSAERLKGVDSTLKIQPAELGDSAVYLCASTPSAGNRDLNEQFFGPGTRLTVL.